This TCR beta chain was sequenced for a study of TIL therapy for anti-PD-1-resistant metastatic lung cancer. The libraries were made with immunoSEQ v3. This table comes from immunoSEQ multiplex PCR, and its TCRdb copy is limited to in-frame clones, with some not included. This table has tens of thousands of clones, 69% appearing once. Specified time point: pre-treatment sample, taken before nivolumab and TIL therapy. With 1 base clipped from V and 6 bases from J, the junction kept 13 bases outside the gene matches. The germline gives CDR1 SEHNR, CDR2 FQNEAQ (reference sequence). This CDR3 region has 17 residues.

The chain carries TRBV7-9 and TRBJ1-1; TRBD1 matches 8 bases. The sample in question was blood, obtained at baseline. The origin of this receptor is a person aged 25 to 85 with non-small cell lung cancer. CDR3 nucleotide sequence: TGTGCCAGCAGCTTAGTATCGGGATCCCGACAGGGGCCTGAAGCTTTCTTT. It specifies CASSLVSGSRQGPEAFF.